Listed below are T cell receptor beta chains from one sample, sequenced in a study of shared clonotypes between healthy human individuals. Clones were sequenced by immunoSEQ multiplex PCR, and TCRdb holds only the in-frame ones, with some missing. Here the sample spans about 2,200,000 clones, about 92% being singletons. Sequencing was performed on naive CD8+ T cells from PBMCs. These receptors were collected from a man aged 18 to 30 in good health. Some clones in this sample may be carry-over from other donors' samples. Each CDR3 is given with its conserved first and last residue. Each record gives: J gene, D gene, V gene, CDR3 protein, CDR3 DNA. The D gene is left open where the match is weak.

J gene: TRBJ2-7
D gene: .
V gene: TRBV28
CDR3 protein: CASLGRRGLPYEQYF
CDR3 DNA: TGTGCCAGCCTTGGGCGCAGGGGCCTCCCCTACGAGCAGTACTTC

J gene: TRBJ2-1
D gene: TRBD2
V gene: TRBV28
CDR3 protein: CATQRDSGRDNEQFF
CDR3 DNA: TGTGCCACCCAGAGAGATAGCGGGAGAGACAATGAGCAGTTCTTC

J gene: TRBJ2-1
D gene: .
V gene: TRBV7-9
CDR3 protein: CASSLNLYNEQFF
CDR3 DNA: TGTGCCAGCAGCTTAAACCTCTACAATGAGCAGTTCTTC

J gene: TRBJ1-1
D gene: TRBD1
V gene: TRBV30
CDR3 protein: CAWSLSGTEITEAFF
CDR3 DNA: TGTGCCTGGAGTCTATCCGGGACAGAAATCACTGAAGCTTTCTTT

J gene: TRBJ1-1
D gene: TRBD1
V gene: TRBV18
CDR3 protein: CASSPNPGQGATEAFF
CDR3 DNA: TGTGCCAGCTCACCTAATCCGGGACAGGGGGCAACTGAAGCTTTCTTT

J gene: TRBJ2-5
D gene: TRBD2
V gene: TRBV9
CDR3 protein: CASSVGGRAQETQYF
CDR3 DNA: TGTGCCAGCAGCGTAGGGGGGAGGGCTCAAGAGACCCAGTACTTC

J gene: TRBJ2-7
D gene: .
V gene: TRBV28
CDR3 protein: CASSFRFYEQYF
CDR3 DNA: TGTGCCAGCAGTTTCAGATTCTACGAGCAGTACTTC

J gene: TRBJ2-7
D gene: .
V gene: TRBV18
CDR3 protein: CASSPRPGDLYEQYF
CDR3 DNA: TGTGCCAGCTCACCACGGCCAGGGGACCTCTACGAGCAGTACTTC

J gene: TRBJ2-7
D gene: .
V gene: TRBV7-2
CDR3 protein: CASGEFGYEQYF
CDR3 DNA: TGTGCCAGCGGGGAGTTTGGATACGAGCAGTACTTC

J gene: TRBJ1-2
D gene: .
V gene: TRBV29-1
CDR3 protein: CSVGGGAGYTF
CDR3 DNA: TGCAGCGTTGGTGGTGGGGCTGGCTACACCTTC

J gene: TRBJ1-5
D gene: .
V gene: TRBV11-2
CDR3 protein: CASSLARGQPQHF
CDR3 DNA: TGTGCCAGCAGCTTAGCCAGGGGTCAGCCCCAGCATTTT

J gene: TRBJ2-3
D gene: TRBD2
V gene: TRBV4-2
CDR3 protein: CASSQRLAGVTDTQYF
CDR3 DNA: TGTGCCAGCAGCCAACGCCTAGCGGGAGTAACAGATACGCAGTATTTT

J gene: TRBJ1-2
D gene: .
V gene: TRBV29-1
CDR3 protein: CSVEDYQGFFYGYTF
CDR3 DNA: TGCAGCGTTGAAGACTATCAGGGTTTTTTCTATGGCTACACCTTC

J gene: TRBJ2-7
D gene: TRBD1
V gene: TRBV19
CDR3 protein: CASSMTGGYEQYF
CDR3 DNA: TGTGCCAGTAGTATGACAGGGGGCTACGAGCAGTACTTC

J gene: TRBJ2-7
D gene: TRBD1
V gene: TRBV27
CDR3 protein: CASSLKGQGANEQYF
CDR3 DNA: TGTGCCAGCAGTTTAAAGGGACAGGGGGCGAATGAGCAGTACTTC

J gene: TRBJ2-2
D gene: TRBD2
V gene: TRBV5-4
CDR3 protein: CASSLALAGHTGELFF
CDR3 DNA: TGTGCCAGCAGCTTGGCCCTAGCGGGACACACCGGGGAGCTGTTTTTT

J gene: TRBJ2-1
D gene: .
V gene: TRBV9
CDR3 protein: CASSLDTNEQFF
CDR3 DNA: TGTGCCAGCAGCCTCGATACGAATGAGCAGTTCTTC

J gene: TRBJ2-7
D gene: TRBD2
V gene: TRBV10-3
CDR3 protein: CAISDPGTSGYEQYF
CDR3 DNA: TGTGCCATCAGTGACCCCGGGACTAGCGGCTACGAGCAGTACTTC

J gene: TRBJ2-3
D gene: .
V gene: TRBV5-6
CDR3 protein: CASSAPPDTQYF
CDR3 DNA: TGTGCCAGCAGCGCACCTCCAGATACGCAGTATTTT

J gene: TRBJ2-2
D gene: TRBD1
V gene: TRBV19
CDR3 protein: CASSIRFQGQGNTGELFF
CDR3 DNA: TGTGCCAGTAGTATAAGGTTCCAGGGACAGGGGAACACCGGGGAGCTGTTTTTT

J gene: TRBJ1-4
D gene: .
V gene: TRBV9
CDR3 protein: CASSASGGSGEKLFF
CDR3 DNA: TGTGCCAGCAGCGCGTCCGGGGGCAGTGGTGAAAAACTGTTTTTT

J gene: TRBJ2-7
D gene: .
V gene: TRBV28
CDR3 protein: CASSIGSGEQYF
CDR3 DNA: TGTGCCAGCAGTATCGGAAGTGGGGAGCAGTACTTC

J gene: TRBJ2-7
D gene: .
V gene: TRBV28
CDR3 protein: CASSLKTVLPTYEQYF
CDR3 DNA: TGTGCCAGCAGTTTAAAGACAGTCCTCCCCACCTACGAGCAGTACTTC

J gene: TRBJ2-2
D gene: .
V gene: TRBV19
CDR3 protein: CATTTTGELFF
CDR3 DNA: TGTGCCACTACTACCACCGGGGAGCTGTTTTTT

J gene: TRBJ2-5
D gene: TRBD2
V gene: TRBV19
CDR3 protein: CASSILAGDGAQYF
CDR3 DNA: TGTGCCAGTAGTATCCTAGCGGGAGACGGCGCCCAGTACTTC

J gene: TRBJ2-7
D gene: .
V gene: TRBV28
CDR3 protein: CASSLAGQREQYF
CDR3 DNA: TGTGCCAGCAGTTTAGCGGGACAGCGAGAGCAGTACTTC

J gene: TRBJ2-7
D gene: TRBD1
V gene: TRBV4-3
CDR3 protein: CASSQLQGSWEQYF
CDR3 DNA: TGCGCCAGCAGCCAACTACAGGGGTCTTGGGAGCAGTACTTC

J gene: TRBJ2-1
D gene: .
V gene: TRBV7-9
CDR3 protein: CASSFALGEEQFF
CDR3 DNA: TGTGCCAGCAGCTTTGCCCTCGGGGAAGAGCAGTTCTTC

J gene: TRBJ2-3
D gene: .
V gene: TRBV15
CDR3 protein: CATSRAEDTQYF
CDR3 DNA: TGTGCCACCAGCAGAGCCGAGGATACGCAGTATTTT

J gene: TRBJ1-1
D gene: .
V gene: TRBV2
CDR3 protein: CASSERHDMNTEAFF
CDR3 DNA: TGTGCCAGCAGTGAACGACACGACATGAACACTGAAGCTTTCTTT

J gene: TRBJ1-2
D gene: .
V gene: TRBV7-9
CDR3 protein: CASSYGGNYGYTF
CDR3 DNA: TGTGCCAGCAGCTACGGTGGAAACTATGGCTACACCTTC

J gene: TRBJ2-1
D gene: TRBD2
V gene: TRBV4-1
CDR3 protein: CASSLLAGVAYNEQFF
CDR3 DNA: TGCGCCAGCAGCTTACTAGCGGGAGTTGCCTACAATGAGCAGTTCTTC

J gene: TRBJ1-1
D gene: TRBD1
V gene: TRBV11-2
CDR3 protein: CASSLGHRQGGTEAFF
CDR3 DNA: TGTGCCAGCAGCTTAGGACACAGACAGGGCGGCACTGAAGCTTTCTTT

J gene: TRBJ2-2
D gene: .
V gene: TRBV27
CDR3 protein: CASNKTGTFANTGELFF
CDR3 DNA: TGTGCCAGCAATAAGACAGGCACCTTCGCGAACACCGGGGAGCTGTTTTTT

J gene: TRBJ2-7
D gene: .
V gene: TRBV11-2
CDR3 protein: CASRDAVWYEQYF
CDR3 DNA: TGTGCCAGCAGGGACGCAGTTTGGTACGAGCAGTACTTC

J gene: TRBJ1-1
D gene: .
V gene: TRBV5-1
CDR3 protein: CASSLVSRGNTEAFF
CDR3 DNA: TGCGCCAGCAGCTTGGTATCCAGGGGTAATACTGAAGCTTTCTTT

J gene: TRBJ2-1
D gene: TRBD2
V gene: TRBV27
CDR3 protein: CASSSSSGREQFF
CDR3 DNA: TGTGCCAGCAGTTCTTCTAGCGGCAGGGAGCAGTTCTTC

J gene: TRBJ2-3
D gene: .
V gene: TRBV7-9
CDR3 protein: CASSFEQGGTDTQYF
CDR3 DNA: TGTGCCAGCAGTTTCGAACAGGGTGGCACAGATACGCAGTATTTT

J gene: TRBJ1-1
D gene: .
V gene: TRBV11-2
CDR3 protein: CASSPTLKGYTEAFF
CDR3 DNA: TGTGCCAGCAGCCCAACATTGAAGGGATACACTGAAGCTTTCTTT

J gene: TRBJ1-2
D gene: TRBD1
V gene: TRBV6-6
CDR3 protein: CASSSTGTATYGYTF
CDR3 DNA: TGTGCCAGCAGTTCCACTGGGACAGCGACCTATGGCTACACCTTC